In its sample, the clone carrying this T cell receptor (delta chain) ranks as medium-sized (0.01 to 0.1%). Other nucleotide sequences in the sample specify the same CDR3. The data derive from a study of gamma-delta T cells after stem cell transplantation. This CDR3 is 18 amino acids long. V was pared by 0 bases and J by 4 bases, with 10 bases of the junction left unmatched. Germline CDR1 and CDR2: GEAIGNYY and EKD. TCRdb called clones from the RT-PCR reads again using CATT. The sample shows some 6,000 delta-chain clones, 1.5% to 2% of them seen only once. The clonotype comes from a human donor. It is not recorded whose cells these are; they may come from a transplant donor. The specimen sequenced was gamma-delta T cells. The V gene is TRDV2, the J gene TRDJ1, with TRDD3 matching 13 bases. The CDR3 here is CACDTLLGDTPSIDKLIF. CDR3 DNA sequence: TGTGCCTGTGACACCCTACTGGGGGATACGCCTAGCATCGATAAACTCATCTTT.